Listed here are 22 T cell receptor beta chains from one sample, sequenced in a study of T cell responses to AZD1222 COVID-19 vaccine. Measured with immunoSEQ multiplex PCR; TCRdb has only the in-frame clones, and not every one. Among some 100,000 clones listed, 85% to 90% were seen once. Material: peripheral blood, obtained on day 0 of AZD1222 vaccination. The receptors stem from an adult in good health.

V is TRBV5-6 and J is TRBJ1-1; 8 nucleotides line up with TRBD1. The junction had 14 bases not matched to a gene; V was cut back by 5 bases and J by 5 bases. Germline-derived CDR1 and CDR2 are SGHDT and YYEEEE. The CDR3 loop spans 16 amino acids. CDR3 residues: CASSRVDRGSGTEAFF. The CDR3, as DNA: TGTGCCAGCAGTAGGGTTGACAGGGGCTCGGGGACTGAAGCTTTCTTT.

The chain couples TRBV6-5 to TRBJ1-1, with 9 bases that match TRBD1. Per the germline V gene, CDR1 is MNHEY and CDR2 is SVGAGI. The J segment lost 7 bases and the V segment lost 6 bases, leaving 12 bases of the junction unmatched. CDR3 length equals 15 residues. The CDR3 DNA is TGTGCCAGCAGCCACGCAACAGGGGGCCGGGGTGAAGCTTTCTTT. It specifies CASSHATGGRGEAFF.

This chain connects TRBV29-1 to TRBJ1-2; 8 bases are shared with TRBD1. Germline CDR1 reads SQVTM; CDR2 reads ANQGSEA. Trimming at V came to 5 bases and at J to 8 bases, leaving 10 bases not matched to a gene. The CDR3 covers 13 residues. The CDR3 spells CSVRRQGAEGYTF. The CDR3 coding sequence is TGCAGCGTTCGGAGGCAGGGGGCGGAGGGCTACACCTTC.

In the case of this clone: The sample contains more than one DNA sequence encoding this CDR3. The chain recombines TRBV7-9 with TRBJ1-5; D possibly corresponds to TRBD1 (5 bases). The V gene lost 1 base and the J gene lost 7 bases, with 8 bases spanning the gap. From germline, CDR1 is SEHNR and CDR2 FQNEAQ (reference sequence). The CDR3 spans 13 residues. In DNA form, the CDR3 reads TGTGCCAGCAGCTTAGGTGGGGACCAGCCCCAGCATTTT. Amino acids: CASSLGGDQPQHF.

The chain carries TRBV9 and TRBJ2-7; D gene unclear. V dropped 1 base and J dropped 5 bases, with 13 bases sitting between them. CDR1 is SGDLS and CDR2 is YYNGEE in the germline V gene. CDR3 length: 14 amino acids. The CDR3 DNA reads as TGTGCCAGCAGCGTATCTGGGTCGTCCAACGAGCAGTACTTC. Translation: CASSVSGSSNEQYF.

The chain couples TRBV5-1 to TRBJ1-1; D uncertain. Trimming stripped 4 bases from V and 3 bases from J, with 13 bases between. In germline, CDR1 is SGHRS, CDR2 YFSETQ. The CDR3 length is 14 residues. CDR3 residues: CASSRGGSDTEAFF. The CDR3, as DNA: TGCGCCAGCAGCCGTGGCGGGTCCGACACTGAAGCTTTCTTT.

The J gene is TRBJ2-7, the V gene TRBV2; D ambiguous. The V end lost 10 bases, the J end lost 3 bases, and 16 bases lay between the germline ends. This CDR3 is built from 13 residues. Germline V gene sequence: CDR1 SNHLY, CDR2 FYNNEI. The CDR3 DNA sequence: TGTGCCACCCGGGTGGACGGCGACTACGAGCAGTACTTC. Translated: CATRVDGDYEQYF. Full variable domain (missing parts from reference TRBV2 and TRBJ2-7): EPEVTQTPSHQVTQMGQEVILRCVPISNHLYFYWYRQILGQKVEFLVSFYNNEISEKSEIFDDQFSVERPDGSNFTLKIRSTKLEDSAMYFCATRVDGDYEQYFGPGTRLTVT.

This clone was counted once. The V gene is TRBV24-1, the J gene TRBJ2-7; 7 bases are shared with TRBD1. The germline V gene has CDR1 KGHDR and CDR2 SFDVKD. Trimming at V came to 7 bases and at J to 3 bases, leaving 11 bases not matched to a gene. The CDR3 spans 15 residues. Here the CDR3 DNA reads TGTGCCACCAGCGGACCCGGGACAGAAATCTACGAGCAGTACTTC. Its translation: CATSGPGTEIYEQYF.

V usage is TRBV7-2 and J usage is TRBJ2-7; 8 bases map to TRBD2. Unmatched junction bases numbered 7, after V lost 5 bases and J lost 4 bases. The V gene's germline CDR1 is SGHTA and CDR2 FQGNSA. The length of the CDR3 is 14 residues. The CDR3 bases are TGTGCCAGCAGCCCCCGGGGGGGTGTGTACGAGCAGTACTTC. Its translation is CASSPRGGVYEQYF.

The V gene is TRBV27, the J gene TRBJ1-5; D gene ambiguous. Trimming removed 5 bases from V and 3 bases from J, with 11 bases in between. The CDR3 loop spans 14 amino acids. The germline CDR1 and CDR2 sequences are MNHEY and SMNVEV (reference sequence). Here the CDR3 reads CASSPYPLNQPQHF. The CDR3 DNA sequence: TGTGCCAGCAGTCCATACCCCCTCAATCAGCCCCAGCATTTT.

This chain uses TRBV6-5 with TRBJ1-3; D perhaps matches TRBD1 (5 bases). Germline V gene data show CDR1 as MNHEY and CDR2 as SVGAGI. The CDR3 is 14 residues long. The V and J ends lost 4 bases and 1 base respectively, with 8 bases between them. CDR3 nucleotide sequence: TGTGCCAGCAGTTTCCAGGGTTCTGGAAACACCATATATTTT. Translation: CASSFQGSGNTIYF.

The rearrangement joins TRBV11-3 to TRBJ1-3; possible D gene TRBD1, 5 bases. This CDR3 comprises 15 residues. Trimming pared 3 bases from V and 2 bases from J, leaving 11 bases between. CDR1 SGHNT and CDR2 YENEEA come from the germline V gene. The CDR3 sequence: CASSFAGTTGNTIYF. The CDR3 coding sequence is TGTGCCAGCAGCTTTGCCGGGACCACTGGAAACACCATATATTTT.

The CDR3 region has the DNA TGTGCCAGCAGTTTCGGGCGGCACACAGATACGCAGTATTTT. Translation: CASSFGRHTDTQYF. V is TRBV6-5 and J is TRBJ2-3; D remains unclear. Looked up from germline, CDR1 is MNHEY and CDR2 is SVGAGI. The CDR3 length is 14 residues. With 4 bases removed from V and 2 bases from J, the gap between germline ends came to 10 bases.

The chain recombines TRBV4-1 with TRBJ2-7, with 9 positions matching TRBD1. The CDR3 length is 15 residues. After removal of 4 bases from V and 1 base from J, the junction contained 5 bases not matched to a gene. Germline V gives CDR1 MGHRA, CDR2 YSYEKL. CDR3 nucleotide sequence: TGCGCCAGCAGCCCCGACAGGGGGTGGTCCTACGAGCAGTACTTC. This translates into CASSPDRGWSYEQYF.

Here the CDR3 reads CASSPGAPRGGYTF. The CDR3 coding sequence is TGTGCCAGCAGCCCGGGGGCCCCGAGGGGAGGCTACACCTTC. The gene calls are TRBV5-4 and TRBJ1-2, with D maybe TRBD1 (6 bases). V shed 4 bases and J shed 8 bases, with 18 bases lying between them. The CDR3 is made up of 14 amino acids. Looked up from germline, CDR1 is SGHNT and CDR2 is YYREEE (reference sequence).

In nucleotides, the CDR3 is TGTGCCAGCAGCTTCTGGGTGGGGTCTCAAGGCTACACCTTC. Residues: CASSFWVGSQGYTF. The chain employs TRBV11-2 and TRBJ1-2; D ambiguous. V lost 3 bases and J lost 8, with 16 bases in between. This CDR3 is 14 amino acids long. Germline V gives CDR1 SGHAT, CDR2 FQNNGV.

V is TRBV3-1 (or the pseudogene TRBV3-2) and J is TRBJ1-3; 7 bases fit TRBD1. Germline CDR1 and CDR2: LGHDT and YNNKEL (reference sequence). V lost 1 base to trimming and J lost 8 bases; unmatched junction nucleotides: 5. The CDR3 sequence is 14 residues long. This CDR3 is CASSQATGLYTIYF. Here the CDR3 DNA reads TGTGCCAGCAGCCAAGCGACAGGGTTGTACACCATATATTTT.

This clone was detected only a few times. CDR3 sequence: CASSLQRDRGPGYTF. DNA for the CDR3: TGTGCCAGCAGCTTACAAAGGGACAGGGGGCCCGGCTACACCTTC. The chain carries TRBV7-2 and TRBJ1-2; 12 bases agree with TRBD1. The J segment lost 8 bases and the V segment lost 2 bases, leaving 6 bases of the junction unmatched. This CDR3 region has 15 residues. Germline CDR1 is SGHTA and CDR2 is FQGNSA.

The chain couples TRBV7-9 to TRBJ1-6; D call uncertain. CDR3 size: 13 residues. V was pared by 5 bases and J by 7 bases, with 9 bases between. CDR1 and CDR2 (germline): SEHNR, FQNEAQ (reference sequence). DNA of the CDR3: TGTGCCAGCAGCCCACCGACGAATTCACCCCTCCACTTT. Translated, it gives CASSPPTNSPLHF.

This clone was observed once. V and J are TRBV28 and TRBJ2-7, with 8 bases identical to TRBD1. Trimming at V came to 4 bases and at J to 4 bases, leaving 3 bases not matched to a gene. Germline V gene data show CDR1 as MDHEN and CDR2 as SYDVKM. The CDR3 totals 13 residues. The chain's CDR3 is CASSSWTGYEQYF. The CDR3, as DNA: TGTGCCAGCAGTTCCTGGACAGGGTACGAGCAGTACTTC.

The chain couples TRBV5-1 to TRBJ2-7; 8 nucleotides match TRBD2. Germline loops: CDR1 SGHRS, CDR2 YFSETQ. V shed 4 bases and J 2 bases; nucleotides not matched to a gene: 8. The CDR3 consists of 15 residues. CDR3 in amino acids: CASSVLSGTPYEQYF. For the CDR3, the DNA is TGCGCCAGCAGCGTACTTAGCGGGACCCCCTACGAGCAGTACTTC.

This clone was observed once. V gene TRBV6-1 combines with J gene TRBJ2-5; possible D gene TRBD2, 7 bases. The V and J ends lost 2 bases and 4 bases respectively, with 14 bases between them. The CDR3 sequence is 15 residues long. Germline CDR1 MNHNS, CDR2 SASEGT. CDR3 residues: CASSEHGGRGETQYF. The CDR3 coding sequence is TGTGCCAGCAGTGAACACGGGGGGCGGGGAGAGACCCAGTACTTC.